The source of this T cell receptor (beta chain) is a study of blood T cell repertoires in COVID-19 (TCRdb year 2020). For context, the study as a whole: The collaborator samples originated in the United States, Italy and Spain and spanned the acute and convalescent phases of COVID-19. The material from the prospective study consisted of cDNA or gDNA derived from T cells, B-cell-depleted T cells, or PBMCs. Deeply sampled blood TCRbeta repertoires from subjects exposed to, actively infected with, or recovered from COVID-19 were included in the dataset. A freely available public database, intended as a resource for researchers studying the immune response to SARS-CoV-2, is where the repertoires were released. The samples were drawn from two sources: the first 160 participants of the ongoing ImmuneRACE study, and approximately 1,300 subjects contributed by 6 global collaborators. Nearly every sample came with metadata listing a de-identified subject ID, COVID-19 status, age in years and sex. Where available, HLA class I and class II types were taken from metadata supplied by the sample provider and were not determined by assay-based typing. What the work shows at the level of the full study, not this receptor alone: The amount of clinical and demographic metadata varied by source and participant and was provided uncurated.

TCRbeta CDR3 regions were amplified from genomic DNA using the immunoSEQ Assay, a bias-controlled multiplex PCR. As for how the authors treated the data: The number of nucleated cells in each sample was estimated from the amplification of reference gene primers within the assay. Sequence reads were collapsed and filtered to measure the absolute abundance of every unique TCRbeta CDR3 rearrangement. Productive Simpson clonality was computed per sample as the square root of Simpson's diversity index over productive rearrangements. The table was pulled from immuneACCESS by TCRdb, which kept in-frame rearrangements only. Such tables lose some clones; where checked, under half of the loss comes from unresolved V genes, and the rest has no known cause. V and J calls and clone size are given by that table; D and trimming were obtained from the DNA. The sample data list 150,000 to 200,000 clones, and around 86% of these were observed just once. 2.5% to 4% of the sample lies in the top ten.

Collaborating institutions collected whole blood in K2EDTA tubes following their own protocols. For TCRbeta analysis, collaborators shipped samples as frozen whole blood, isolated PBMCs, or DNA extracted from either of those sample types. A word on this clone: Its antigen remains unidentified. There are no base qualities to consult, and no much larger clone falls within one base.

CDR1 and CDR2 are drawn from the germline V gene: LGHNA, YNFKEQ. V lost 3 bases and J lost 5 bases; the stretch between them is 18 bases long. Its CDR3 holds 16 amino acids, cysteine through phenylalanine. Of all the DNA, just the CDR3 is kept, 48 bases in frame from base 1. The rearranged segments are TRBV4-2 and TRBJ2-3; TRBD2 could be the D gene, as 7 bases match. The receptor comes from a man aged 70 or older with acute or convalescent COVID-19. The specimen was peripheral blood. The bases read TGTGCCAGCAGCCAGCCCGGGGGCGGGAGTGGAGATACGCAGTATTTT. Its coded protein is CASSQPGGGSGDTQYF.